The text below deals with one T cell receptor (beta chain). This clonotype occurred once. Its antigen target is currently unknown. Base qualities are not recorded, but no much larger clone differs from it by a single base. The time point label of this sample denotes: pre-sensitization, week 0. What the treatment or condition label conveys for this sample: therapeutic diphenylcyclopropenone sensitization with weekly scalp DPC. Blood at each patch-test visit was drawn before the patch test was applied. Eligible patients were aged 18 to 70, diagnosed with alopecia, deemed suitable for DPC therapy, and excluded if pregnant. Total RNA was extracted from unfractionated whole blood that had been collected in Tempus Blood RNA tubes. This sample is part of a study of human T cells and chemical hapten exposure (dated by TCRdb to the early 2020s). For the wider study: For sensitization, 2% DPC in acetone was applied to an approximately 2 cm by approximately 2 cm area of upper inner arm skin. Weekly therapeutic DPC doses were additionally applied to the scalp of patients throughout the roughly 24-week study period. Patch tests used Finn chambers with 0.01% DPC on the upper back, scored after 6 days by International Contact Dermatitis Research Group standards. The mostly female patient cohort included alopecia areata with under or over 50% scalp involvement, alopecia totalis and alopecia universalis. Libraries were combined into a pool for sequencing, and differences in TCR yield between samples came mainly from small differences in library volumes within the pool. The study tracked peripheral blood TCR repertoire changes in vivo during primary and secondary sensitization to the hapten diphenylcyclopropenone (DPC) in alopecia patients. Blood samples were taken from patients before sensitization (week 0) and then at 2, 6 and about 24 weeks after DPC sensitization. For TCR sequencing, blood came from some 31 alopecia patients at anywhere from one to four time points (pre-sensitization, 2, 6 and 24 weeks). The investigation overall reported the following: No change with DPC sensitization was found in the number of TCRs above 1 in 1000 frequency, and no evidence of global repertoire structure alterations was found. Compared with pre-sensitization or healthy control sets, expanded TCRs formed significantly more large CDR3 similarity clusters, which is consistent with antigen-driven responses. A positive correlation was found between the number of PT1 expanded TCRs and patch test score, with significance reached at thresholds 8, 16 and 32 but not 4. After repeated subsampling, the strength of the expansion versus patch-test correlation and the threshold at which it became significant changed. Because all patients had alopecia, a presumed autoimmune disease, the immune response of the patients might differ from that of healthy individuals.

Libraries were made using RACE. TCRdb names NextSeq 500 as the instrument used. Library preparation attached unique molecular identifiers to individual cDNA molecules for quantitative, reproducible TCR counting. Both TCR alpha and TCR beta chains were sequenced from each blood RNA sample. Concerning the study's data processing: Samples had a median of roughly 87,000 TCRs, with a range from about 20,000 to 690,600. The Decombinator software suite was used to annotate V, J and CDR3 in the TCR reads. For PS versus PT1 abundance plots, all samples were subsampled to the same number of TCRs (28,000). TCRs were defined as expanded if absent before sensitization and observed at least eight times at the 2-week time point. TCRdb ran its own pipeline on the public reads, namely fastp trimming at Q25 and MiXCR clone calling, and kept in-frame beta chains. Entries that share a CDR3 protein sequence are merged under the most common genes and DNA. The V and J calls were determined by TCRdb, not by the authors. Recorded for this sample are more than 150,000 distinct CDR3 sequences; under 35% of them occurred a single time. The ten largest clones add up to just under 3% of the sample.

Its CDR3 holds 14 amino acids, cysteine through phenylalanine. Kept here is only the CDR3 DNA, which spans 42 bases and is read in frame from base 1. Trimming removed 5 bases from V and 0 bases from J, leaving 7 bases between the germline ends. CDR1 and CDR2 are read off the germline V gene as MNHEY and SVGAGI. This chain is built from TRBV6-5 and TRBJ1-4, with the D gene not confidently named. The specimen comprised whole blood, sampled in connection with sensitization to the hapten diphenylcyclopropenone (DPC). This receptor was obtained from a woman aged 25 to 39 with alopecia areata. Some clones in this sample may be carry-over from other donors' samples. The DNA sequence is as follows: TGTGCCAGCAGTAGAAAACCAACTAATGAAAAACTGTTTTTT. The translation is CASSRKPTNEKLFF.